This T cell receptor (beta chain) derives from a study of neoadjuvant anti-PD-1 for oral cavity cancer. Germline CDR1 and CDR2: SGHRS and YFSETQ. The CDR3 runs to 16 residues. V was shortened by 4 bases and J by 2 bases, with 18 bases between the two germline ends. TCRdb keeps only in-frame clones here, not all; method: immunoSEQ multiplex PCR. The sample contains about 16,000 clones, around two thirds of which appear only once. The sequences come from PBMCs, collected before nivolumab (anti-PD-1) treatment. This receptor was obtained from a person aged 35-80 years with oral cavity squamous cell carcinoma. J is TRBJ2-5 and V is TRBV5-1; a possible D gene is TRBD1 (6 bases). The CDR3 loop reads CASSPGALSRQETQYF. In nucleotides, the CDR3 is TGCGCCAGCAGCCCAGGGGCCCTCTCGAGGCAAGAGACCCAGTACTTC.